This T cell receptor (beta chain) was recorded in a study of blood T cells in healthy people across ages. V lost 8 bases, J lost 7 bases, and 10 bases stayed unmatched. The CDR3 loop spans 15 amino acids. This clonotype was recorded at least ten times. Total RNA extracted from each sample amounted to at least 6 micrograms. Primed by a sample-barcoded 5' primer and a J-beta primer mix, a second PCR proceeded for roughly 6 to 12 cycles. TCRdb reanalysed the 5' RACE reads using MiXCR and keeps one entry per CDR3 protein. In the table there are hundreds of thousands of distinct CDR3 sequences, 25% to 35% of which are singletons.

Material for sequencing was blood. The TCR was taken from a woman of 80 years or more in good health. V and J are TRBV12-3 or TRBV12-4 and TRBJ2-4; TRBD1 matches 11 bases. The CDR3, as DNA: TGTGCCAGCGGTCTCGGACAGGGGGCTTTGAACATTCAGTACTTC. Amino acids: CASGLGQGALNIQYF.